This entry lists 10 T cell receptor beta chains sequenced from one sample in a study of spatial heterogeneity in lung cancer. Time point of the sample: blood at routine non-recurrence follow-up after resection. A single record per CDR3 protein comes from TCRdb applying MiXCR to the 5' RACE reads. The sample has 45,000 to 50,000 distinct CDR3 sequences; 12% are singletons. The sequencing used PBMCs, collected at follow-up. The receptors were sampled from a male donor with early-stage non-small cell lung cancer.

The chain has TRBV5-4 and TRBJ2-3, with 8 bases aligning to TRBD2. The CDR3 has 15 amino acids. V trimming: 4 bases; J trimming: 4 bases; junction bases outside the gene matches: 8. CDR1 and CDR2 from the germline V gene are SGHNT and YYREEE (reference sequence). This chain's CDR3 is CASSHRRGAPDTQYF. CDR3 bases: TGTGCCAGCAGCCACCGGCGGGGGGCCCCAGATACGCAGTATTTT.

Ten or more counts support this clonotype. In nucleotides, the CDR3 is TGTGCCAGCATCCTGACTTTCCGAGTTCCGCCCGACTCCAGCGGCTACACCTTC. It translates to CASILTFRVPPDSSGYTF. The gene calls are TRBV27 and TRBJ1-2, with no clear D. This CDR3 comprises 18 residues. Trimming cost V 7 bases and J 8 bases, with 32 bases left between them. Germline V gene data show CDR1 as MNHEY and CDR2 as SMNVEV (reference sequence).

This clonotype came up many times. The chain couples TRBV27 to TRBJ1-2; D possibly corresponds to TRBD1 (6 bases). Germline V gene sequence: CDR1 MNHEY, CDR2 SMNVEV (reference sequence). This CDR3 spans 17 amino acids. The V end was cut by 0 bases, the J end by 4 bases, with 18 bases between. The CDR3 spells CASSLSRFQGLVYGYTF. In nucleotides, the CDR3 is TGTGCCAGCAGTTTATCGAGGTTCCAGGGGTTGGTCTATGGCTACACCTTC.

The chain carries TRBV5-1 and TRBJ2-7, with 12 bases fitting TRBD2. The CDR3 loop spans 14 amino acids. Germline V CDR1 and CDR2: SGHRS, YFSETQ. The V gene end was trimmed by 4 bases and the J gene end by 4 bases; junction bases not matched to a gene: 3. The CDR3, as DNA: TGCGCCAGCAGCCCCGGACTAGCGGGGTACGAGCAGTACTTC. Translating gives CASSPGLAGYEQYF.

At least ten counts were recorded for this clonotype. This chain links TRBV4-3 with TRBJ1-4, with no clear D. The V and J ends lost 3 bases and 0 bases respectively, with 11 bases between them. Germline lookup yields CDR1 LGHNA and CDR2 YSLEER. This CDR3 has 16 amino acids. The CDR3 DNA reads as TGCGCCAGCAGCCAGTCTTTCGCTACAACTAATGAAAAACTGTTTTTT. This gives the protein CASSQSFATTNEKLFF.

This clonotype was observed many times. The junction and the germline gene differ at one end; a read error may be behind it. The CDR3 protein is CASSPAPGPPSSF. The DNA of the CDR3 is TGTGCCAGCAGCCCCGCCCCGGGTCCTCCCTCTTCTTTC. The V and J genes are TRBV12-3 or TRBV12-4 and TRBJ2-7; D is uncertain. This CDR3 region has 13 residues.

Only a few counts were recorded for this clonotype. The chain couples TRBV5-4 to TRBJ2-1; 10 nucleotides align to TRBD2. Germline CDR1 and CDR2: SGHNT and YYREEE (reference sequence). Trimming cost V 4 bases and J 4 bases; bases outside gene matches: 8. The CDR3 runs 16 residues. This CDR3 is CASSARTSGLYNEQFF. The CDR3 region has the DNA TGTGCCAGCAGCGCCCGGACTAGCGGCTTGTACAATGAGCAGTTCTTC.

The gene calls are TRBV5-8 and TRBJ2-3; 8 nucleotides line up with TRBD1. The CDR3 spans 16 residues. The germline gives CDR1 SGHTS, CDR2 YDEGEE. The junction had 11 bases not matched to a gene; V was cut back by 5 bases and J by 3 bases. The CDR3 region has the DNA TGTGCCAGCAGATACGGCGGCAGGGGGCTGACAGATACGCAGTATTTT. Protein sequence: CASRYGGRGLTDTQYF.

Many counts were recorded for this clonotype. V and J are TRBV5-1 and TRBJ2-5; 8 bases match TRBD2. This CDR3 has 15 amino acids. V was clipped by 0 bases and J by 4 bases; unmatched bases: 5. Germline-derived CDR1 and CDR2 are SGHRS and YFSETQ. The CDR3 nucleotides read TGCGCCAGCAGCTTGGCCCCGGGGGGGCCAGAGACCCAGTACTTC. Translation gives CASSLAPGGPETQYF.

Turning to this clonotype: An end of the junction differs from the germline gene, which may be a read error. The V gene is TRBV20-1, the J gene TRBJ1-1; TRBD1 might be the D (6 bases). Per the germline V gene, CDR1 is DFQATT and CDR2 is SNEGSKA (reference sequence). This CDR3 comprises 13 residues. For the CDR3, the DNA is TGCAGTGCTAGTTGGACAGAGGGTACTGAATCTTTCTTT. The encoded protein is CSASWTEGTESFF.